Detailed here is one T cell receptor beta chain. Antigen: not known. This specimen comes from a study of early T cells in non-severe SARS-CoV-2 infection. Study details: Unsorted whole blood bulk RNA was sequenced, with unpaired chains.

Trimming stripped 1 base from V and 5 bases from J, with 3 bases between. The germline V gene encodes CDR1 SEHNR and CDR2 FQNEAQ (reference sequence). The CDR3 totals 12 residues. Molecules of cDNA were individually given unique molecular identifiers that were attached to them. Each CDR3 protein gets one entry after TCRdb re-called the 5' RACE reads with MiXCR. The sample shows under 100,000 distinct CDR3 sequences, roughly 11% of them seen only once. Study outcomes and limitations: Matching with VDJdb favored anti-spike CD8 responses (missing private and CD4 specificities).

This clonotype was sampled from an adult who was a healthcare worker with PCR-confirmed SARS-CoV-2 infection or an uninfected control (not recorded which). Sequenced material: whole blood. The chain employs TRBV7-9 and TRBJ2-1; D uncertain. CDR3 residues: CASSLGNNEQFF. The CDR3 DNA follows: TGTGCCAGCAGCTTAGGTAACAATGAGCAGTTCTTC.